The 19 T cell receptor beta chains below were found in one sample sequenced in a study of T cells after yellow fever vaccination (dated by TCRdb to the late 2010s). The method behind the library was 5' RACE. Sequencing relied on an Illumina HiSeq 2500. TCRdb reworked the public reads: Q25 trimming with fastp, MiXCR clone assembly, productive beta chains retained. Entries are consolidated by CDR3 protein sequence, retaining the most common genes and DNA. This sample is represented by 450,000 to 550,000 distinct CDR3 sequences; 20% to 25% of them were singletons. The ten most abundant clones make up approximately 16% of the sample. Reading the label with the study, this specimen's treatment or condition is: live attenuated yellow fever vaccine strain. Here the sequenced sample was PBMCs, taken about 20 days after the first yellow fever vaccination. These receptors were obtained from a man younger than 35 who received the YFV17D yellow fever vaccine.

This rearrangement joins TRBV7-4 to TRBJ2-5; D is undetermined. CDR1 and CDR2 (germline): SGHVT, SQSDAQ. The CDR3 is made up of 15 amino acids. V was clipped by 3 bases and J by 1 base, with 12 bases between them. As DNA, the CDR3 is TGTGCCAGCAGCTTGGGGTACCAAGTCCAAGAGACCCAGTACTTC. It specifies CASSLGYQVQETQYF.

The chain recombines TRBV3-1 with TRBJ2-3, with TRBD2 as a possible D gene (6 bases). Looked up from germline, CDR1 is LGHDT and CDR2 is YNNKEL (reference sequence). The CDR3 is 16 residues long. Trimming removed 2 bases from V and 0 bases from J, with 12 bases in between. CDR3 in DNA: TGTGCCAGCAGCCAACCCCTAGCGATCAGCACAGATACGCAGTATTTT. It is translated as CASSQPLAISTDTQYF.

CDR3 coding DNA: TGTGCCAGCAGTTTTCGGACAGAAAACACTGAAGCTTTCTTT. This gives the protein CASSFRTENTEAFF. The rearrangement links TRBV28 to TRBJ1-1, with a possible D match to TRBD1 (6 bases). The germline V gene has CDR1 MDHEN and CDR2 SYDVKM. Trimming took 3 bases from V and 2 from J, leaving 10 bases between them. The CDR3 spans 14 residues.

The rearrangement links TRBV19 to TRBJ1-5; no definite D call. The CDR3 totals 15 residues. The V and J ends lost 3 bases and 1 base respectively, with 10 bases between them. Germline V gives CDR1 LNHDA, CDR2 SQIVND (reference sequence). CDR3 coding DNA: TGTGCCAGTAGTATTTTGACTGGGAGCAATCAGCCCCAGCATTTT. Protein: CASSILTGSNQPQHF.

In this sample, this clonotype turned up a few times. The CDR3 DNA sequence: TGTGCCAGCAGCTTAAGGATGTTGGGCCAAGAGACCCAGTACTTC. Translated: CASSLRMLGQETQYF. The chain is built from TRBV7-6 and TRBJ2-5; no definite D call. Germline V gives CDR1 SGHVS, CDR2 FNYEAQ. CDR3 length: 15 amino acids. Trimming shortened V by 2 bases and J by 1 base, and 11 bases separated the two germline ends. Variable domain in full (rest from reference TRBV7-6 and TRBJ2-5): GAGVSQSPRYKVTKRGQDVALRCDPISGHVSLYWYRQALGQGPEFLTYFNYEAQQDKSGLPNDRFSAERPEGSISTLTIQRTEQRDSAMYRCASSLRMLGQETQYFGPGTRLLVL.

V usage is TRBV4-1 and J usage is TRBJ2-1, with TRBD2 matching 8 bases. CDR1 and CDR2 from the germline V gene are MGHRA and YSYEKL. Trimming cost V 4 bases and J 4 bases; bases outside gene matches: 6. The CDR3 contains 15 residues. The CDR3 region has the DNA TGCGCCAGCAGCCCACGGGGGGGGGATTACAATGAGCAGTTCTTC. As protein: CASSPRGGDYNEQFF.

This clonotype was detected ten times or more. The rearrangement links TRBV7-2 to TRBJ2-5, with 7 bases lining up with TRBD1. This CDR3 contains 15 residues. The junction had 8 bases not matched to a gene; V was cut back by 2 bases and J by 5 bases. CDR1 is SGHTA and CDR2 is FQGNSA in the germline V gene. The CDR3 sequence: CASSLTRQGGETQYF. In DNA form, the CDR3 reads TGTGCCAGCAGCTTAACTAGACAGGGCGGGGAGACCCAGTACTTC.

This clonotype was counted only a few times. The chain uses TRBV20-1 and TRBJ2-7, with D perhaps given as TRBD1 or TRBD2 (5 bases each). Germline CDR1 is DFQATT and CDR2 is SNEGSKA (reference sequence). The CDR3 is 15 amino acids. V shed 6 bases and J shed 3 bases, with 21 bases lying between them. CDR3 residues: CSATDFRVGLYEQYF. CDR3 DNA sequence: TGCAGTGCGACGGACTTCAGGGTGGGGCTCTACGAGCAGTACTTC.

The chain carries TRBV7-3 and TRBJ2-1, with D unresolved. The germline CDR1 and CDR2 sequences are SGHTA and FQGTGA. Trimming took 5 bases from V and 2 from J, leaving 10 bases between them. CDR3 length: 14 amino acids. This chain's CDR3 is CASSPSAAYNEQFF. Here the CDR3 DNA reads TGTGCCAGCAGCCCGTCTGCGGCCTACAATGAGCAGTTCTTC. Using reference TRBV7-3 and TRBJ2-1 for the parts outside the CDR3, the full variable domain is GAGVSQTPSNKVTEKGKYVELRCDPISGHTALYWYRQSLGQGPEFLIYFQGTGAADDSGLPNDRFFAVRPEGSVSTLKIQRTERGDSAVYLCASSPSAAYNEQFFGPGTRLTVL.

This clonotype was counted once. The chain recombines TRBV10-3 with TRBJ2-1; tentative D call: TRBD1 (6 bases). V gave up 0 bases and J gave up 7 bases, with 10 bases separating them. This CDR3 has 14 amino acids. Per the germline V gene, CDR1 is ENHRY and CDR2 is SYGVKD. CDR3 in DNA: TGTGCCATCAGTGAGTCGAGGGGGTGGAATGAGCAGTTCTTC. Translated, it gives CAISESRGWNEQFF.

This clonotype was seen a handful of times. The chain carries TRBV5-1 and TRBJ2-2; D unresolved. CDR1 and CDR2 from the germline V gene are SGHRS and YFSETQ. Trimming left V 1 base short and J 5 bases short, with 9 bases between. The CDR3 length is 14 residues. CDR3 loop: CASSLMTETGELFF. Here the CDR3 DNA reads TGCGCCAGCAGCTTGATGACGGAGACCGGGGAGCTGTTTTTT.

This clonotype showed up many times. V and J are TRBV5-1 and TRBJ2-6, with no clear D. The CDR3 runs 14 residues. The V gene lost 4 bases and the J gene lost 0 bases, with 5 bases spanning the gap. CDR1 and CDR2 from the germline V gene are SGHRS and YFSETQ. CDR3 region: CASSVSSGANVLTF. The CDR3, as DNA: TGCGCCAGCAGCGTCAGCTCTGGGGCCAACGTCCTGACTTTC.

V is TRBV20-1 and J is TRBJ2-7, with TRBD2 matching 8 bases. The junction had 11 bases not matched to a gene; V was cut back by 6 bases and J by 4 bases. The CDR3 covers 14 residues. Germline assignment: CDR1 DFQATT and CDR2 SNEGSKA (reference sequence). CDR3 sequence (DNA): TGCAGTGCCAGCGGGGGCAGGAACGGTTACGAGCAGTACTTC. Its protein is CSASGGRNGYEQYF.

For the CDR3, the DNA is TGTGCCAGCAGCACCTCCGGGACAGGGATTCCGAACACTGAAGCTTTCTTT. As protein: CASSTSGTGIPNTEAFF. This chain joins TRBV7-9 and TRBJ1-1; 9 nucleotides match TRBD1. J lost 1 base, V lost 5 bases, and 11 bases had no gene match. CDR3 length: 17 amino acids. The germline gives CDR1 SEHNR, CDR2 FQNEAQ (reference sequence). The variable domain in full, with the rest retrieved from reference TRBV7-9 and TRBJ1-1, is DTGVSQNPRHKITKRGQNVTFRCDPISEHNRLYWYRQTLGQGPEFLTYFQNEAQLEKSRLLSDRFSAERPKGSFSTLEIQRTEQGDSAMYLCASSTSGTGIPNTEAFFGQGTRLTVV.

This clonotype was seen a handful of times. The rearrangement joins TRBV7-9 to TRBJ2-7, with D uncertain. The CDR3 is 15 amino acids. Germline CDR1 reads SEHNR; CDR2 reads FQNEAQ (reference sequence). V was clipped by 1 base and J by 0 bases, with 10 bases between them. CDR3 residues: CASSLGSPYSYEQYF. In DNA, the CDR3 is TGTGCCAGCAGCTTAGGGTCCCCTTACTCCTACGAGCAGTACTTC.

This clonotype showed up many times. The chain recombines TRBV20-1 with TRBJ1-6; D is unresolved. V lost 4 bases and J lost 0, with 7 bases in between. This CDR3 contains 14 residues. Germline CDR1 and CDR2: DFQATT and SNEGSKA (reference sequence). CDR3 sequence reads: CSAIQSSYNSPLHF. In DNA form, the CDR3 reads TGCAGTGCTATACAGAGCTCCTATAATTCACCCCTCCACTTT.

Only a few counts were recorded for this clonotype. This chain's CDR3 is CSVQGATSGGSSYNEQFF. CDR3 sequence (DNA): TGCAGCGTTCAGGGCGCCACTAGCGGGGGGAGCTCCTACAATGAGCAGTTCTTC. This rearrangement joins TRBV29-1 to TRBJ2-1, with 12 bases lining up with TRBD2. The CDR3 covers 18 residues. Germline CDR1 and CDR2: SQVTM and ANQGSEA. The V segment lost 5 bases and the J segment 0 bases; nucleotides outside the gene matches: 11.

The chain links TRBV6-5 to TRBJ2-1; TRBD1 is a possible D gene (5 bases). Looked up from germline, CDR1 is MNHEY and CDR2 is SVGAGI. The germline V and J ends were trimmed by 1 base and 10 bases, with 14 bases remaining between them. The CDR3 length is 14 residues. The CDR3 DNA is TGTGCCAGCAGTTACTGGGGCGTTGCAGGGGAGCAGTTCTTC. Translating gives CASSYWGVAGEQFF.

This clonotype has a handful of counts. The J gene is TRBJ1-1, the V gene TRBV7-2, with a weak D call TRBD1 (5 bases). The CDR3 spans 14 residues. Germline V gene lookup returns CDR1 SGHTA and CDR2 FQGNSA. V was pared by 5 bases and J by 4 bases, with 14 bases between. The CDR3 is CASSGGRARTEAFF. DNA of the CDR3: TGTGCCAGCAGCGGGGGAAGGGCTCGCACTGAAGCTTTCTTT.